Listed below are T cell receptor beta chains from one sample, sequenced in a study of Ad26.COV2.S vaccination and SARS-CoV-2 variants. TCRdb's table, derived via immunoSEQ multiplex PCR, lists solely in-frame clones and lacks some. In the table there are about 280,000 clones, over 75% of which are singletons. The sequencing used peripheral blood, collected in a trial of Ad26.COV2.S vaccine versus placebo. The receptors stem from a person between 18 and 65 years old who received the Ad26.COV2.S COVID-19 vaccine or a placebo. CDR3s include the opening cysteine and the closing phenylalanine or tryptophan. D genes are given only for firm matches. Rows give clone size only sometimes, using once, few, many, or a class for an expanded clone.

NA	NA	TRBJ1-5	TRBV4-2	TGTGCCAGCAGCCAAGTGGCAACAGTGGACAATCAGCCCCAGCATTTT	CASSQVATVDNQPQHF
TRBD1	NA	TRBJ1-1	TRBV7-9	TGTGCCAGCAGCTTAGAACAGGGGCACACTGAAGCTTTCTTT	CASSLEQGHTEAFF
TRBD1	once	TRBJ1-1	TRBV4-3	TGCGCCAGCAGCCAATCAGGGACAGAACTGAACACTGAAGCTTTCTTT	CASSQSGTELNTEAFF
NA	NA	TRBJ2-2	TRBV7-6	TGTGCCAGCAGCTCAATAGCCTCGAGGGGCCGCGGGGAGCTGTTTTTT	CASSSIASRGRGELFF
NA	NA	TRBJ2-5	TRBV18	TGTGCCAGCTCACCGGTCACTAACCAAGAGACCCAGTACTTC	CASSPVTNQETQYF
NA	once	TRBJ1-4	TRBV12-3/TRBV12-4	TGTGCCAGCAGCCACGACACTAATGAAAAACTGTTTTTT	CASSHDTNEKLFF
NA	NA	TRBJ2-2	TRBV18	TGTGCCAGCTCACCGGGCGGATTTAACACCGGGGAGCTGTTTTTT	CASSPGGFNTGELFF
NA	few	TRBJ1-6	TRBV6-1	TGTGCCAGCAGTGAACCGAAGAATTCACCCCTCCACTTT	CASSEPKNSPLHF
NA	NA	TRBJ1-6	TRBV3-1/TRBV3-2	TGTGCCAGCAGCCGCCTAGATGATTCACCCCTCCACTTT	CASSRLDDSPLHF
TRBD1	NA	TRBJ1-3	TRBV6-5	TGTGCCAGCGGGACAGGGTTCAGAAACACCATATATTTT	CASGTGFRNTIYF
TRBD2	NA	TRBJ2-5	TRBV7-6	TGTGCCAGCAGCTTAGTGCGCGGGGGGGCCACGGAGACCCAGTACTTC	CASSLVRGGATETQYF
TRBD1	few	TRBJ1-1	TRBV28	TGTGCCAGCAGTCAGGGACAGTCGAACACTGAAGCTTTCTTT	CASSQGQSNTEAFF
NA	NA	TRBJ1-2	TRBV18	TGTGCCAGCTCACAAGACAGTAACTATGGCTACACCTTC	CASSQDSNYGYTF
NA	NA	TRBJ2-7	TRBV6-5	TGTGCCAGCAGTTACTTGGCGGGAAGCGCCTACGAGCAGTACTTC	CASSYLAGSAYEQYF
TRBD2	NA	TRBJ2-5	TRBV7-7	TGTGCCAGCAGCCCCGGCGGGACTAGCAGTGAGACCCAGTACTTC	CASSPGGTSSETQYF
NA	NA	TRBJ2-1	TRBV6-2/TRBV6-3	TGTGCCAGCAGTTACCGGGATGTTACTGAGCAGTTCTTC	CASSYRDVTEQFF
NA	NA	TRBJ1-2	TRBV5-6	TGTGCCAGCAGCACCTCAGGGATGGCTAACTATGGCTACACCTTC	CASSTSGMANYGYTF
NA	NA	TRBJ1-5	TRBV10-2	TGCGCCAGCAGTGGGAGGACCAATCAGCCCCAGCATTTT	CASSGRTNQPQHF
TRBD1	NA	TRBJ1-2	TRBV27	TGTGCCAGCAGTTTACTGACAGGGGCTGGCTACACCTTC	CASSLLTGAGYTF
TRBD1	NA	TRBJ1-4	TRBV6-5	TGTGCCAGCAGCCCGACAGGGGAGGAAGAAAAACTGTTTTTT	CASSPTGEEEKLFF
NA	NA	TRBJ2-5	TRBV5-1	TGCGCCAGCAGCCTGGGTCAGCGTGGAGAGACCCAGTACTTC	CASSLGQRGETQYF
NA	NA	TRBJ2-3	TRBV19	TGTGCCAGCCAACGTTGGGGTTCCTCGGGCACAGATACGCAGTATTTT	CASQRWGSSGTDTQYF
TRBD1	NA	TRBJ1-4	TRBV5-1	TGCGCCAGCAGCGGGGGACAGCCGGAGAATGGGAAACTGTTTTTT	CASSGGQPENGKLFF
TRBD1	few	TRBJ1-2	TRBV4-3	TGCGCCAGCAGCCACGTTGATCGACAGGGGGCGTCTGGCTACACCTTC	CASSHVDRQGASGYTF
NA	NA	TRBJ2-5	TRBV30	TGTGCCTGGAGAGGGGAGCAGACCCAGTACTTC	CAWRGEQTQYF
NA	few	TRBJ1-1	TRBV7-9	TGTGCCAGCAGCTTAACCATGAACACTGAAGCTTTCTTT	CASSLTMNTEAFF
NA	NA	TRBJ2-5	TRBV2	TGTGCCAGCAGTCCGGACAGACAAGAGACCCAGTACTTC	CASSPDRQETQYF
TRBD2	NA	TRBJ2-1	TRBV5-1	TGCGCCAGCAGCTTGTTCCAGCGGGGGGGCGGAGATGAGCAGTTCTTC	CASSLFQRGGGDEQFF
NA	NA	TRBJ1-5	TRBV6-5	TGTGCCAGCATCCCCCAGACAAATAGCAATCAGCCCCAGCATTTT	CASIPQTNSNQPQHF
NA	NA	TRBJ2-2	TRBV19	TGTGCCAGTAGACAAAATTGGGGCGGCGCGAACACCGGGGAGCTGTTTTTT	CASRQNWGGANTGELFF
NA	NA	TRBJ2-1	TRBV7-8	TGTGCCAGCAGCTCCCGCGGGACCTCCTACAATGAGCAGTTCTTC	CASSSRGTSYNEQFF
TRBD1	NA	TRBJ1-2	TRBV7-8	TGTGCCAGCAGCTACCGGGACAGGAGTGGCTACACCTTC	CASSYRDRSGYTF
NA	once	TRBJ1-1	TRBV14	TGTGCCAGCAGCCCGCTGGGCGGAACTGAAGCTTTCTTT	CASSPLGGTEAFF
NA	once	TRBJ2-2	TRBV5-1	TGCGCCAGCAGCCTCGCTTTGGTTGGGAACACCGGGGAGCTGTTTTTT	CASSLALVGNTGELFF
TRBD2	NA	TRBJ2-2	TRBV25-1	TGTGCCAGCAGTGAATCCCTCGGACTAGGAAGTAACACCGGGGAGCTGTTTTTT	CASSESLGLGSNTGELFF
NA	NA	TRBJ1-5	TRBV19	TGTGCCAGTAGTATAAGTGTGGTGGGGGGCAATCAGCCCCAGCATTTT	CASSISVVGGNQPQHF
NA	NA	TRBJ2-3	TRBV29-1	TGCAGCGTTGCCTGGGAGGGGGCATTGGGTACGCAGTATTTT	CSVAWEGALGTQYF
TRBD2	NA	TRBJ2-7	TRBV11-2	TGTGCCAGCAGCTTAGTTGGCCCTAGCGGGCCCCCTGGGGACTTC	CASSLVGPSGPPGDF
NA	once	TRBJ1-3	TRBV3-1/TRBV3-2	TGTGCCAGCAGCCCCGAGGCAGGGCTGGGAAACACCATATATTTT	CASSPEAGLGNTIYF
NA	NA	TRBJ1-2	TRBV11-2	TGTGCCAGCAGGCCTACCGGGACAAGGGCTAACTATGGCTACACCTTC	CASRPTGTRANYGYTF
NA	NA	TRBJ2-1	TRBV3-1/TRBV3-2	TGTGCCAGCAGCCCGACGCGTACCTACAATGAGCAGTTCTTC	CASSPTRTYNEQFF
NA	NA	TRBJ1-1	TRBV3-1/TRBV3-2	TGTGCCAGCAGCCAAGGACAGGCGAACACTGAAGCTTTCTTT	CASSQGQANTEAFF
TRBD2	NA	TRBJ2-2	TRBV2	TGTGCCAGCAGTCGACTAGCGGGGGGGCCCGGAACCGGGGAGCTGTTTTTT	CASSRLAGGPGTGELFF
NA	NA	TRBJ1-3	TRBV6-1	TGTGCCAGCAGTGAATTACAGGGCCGGCAGCTTCCCTCTATTTTCTCTGGAAACACCATATATTTT	CASSELQGRQLPSIFSGNTIYF
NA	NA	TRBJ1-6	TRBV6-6	TGTGCCAGCAGTTCTAGGCCGACGGGGGCGGATTCACCCCTCCACTTT	CASSSRPTGADSPLHF
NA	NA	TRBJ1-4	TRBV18	TGTGCCAGCTCACCAATCAGAAATGAAAAACTGTTTTTT	CASSPIRNEKLFF